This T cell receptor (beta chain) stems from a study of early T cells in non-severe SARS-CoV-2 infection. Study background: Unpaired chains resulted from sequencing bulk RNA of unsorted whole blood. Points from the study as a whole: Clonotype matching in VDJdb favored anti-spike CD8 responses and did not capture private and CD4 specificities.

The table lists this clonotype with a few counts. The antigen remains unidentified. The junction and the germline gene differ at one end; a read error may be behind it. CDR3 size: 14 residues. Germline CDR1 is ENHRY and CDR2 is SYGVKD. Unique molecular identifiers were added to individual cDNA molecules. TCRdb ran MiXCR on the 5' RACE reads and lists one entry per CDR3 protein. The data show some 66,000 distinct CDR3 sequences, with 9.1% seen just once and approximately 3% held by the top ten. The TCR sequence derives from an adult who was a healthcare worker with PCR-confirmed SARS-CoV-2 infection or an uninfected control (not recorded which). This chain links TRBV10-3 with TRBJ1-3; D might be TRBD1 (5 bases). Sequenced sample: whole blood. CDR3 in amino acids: CAISEGGAGNTIYF. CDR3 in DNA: TGTGCCATCAGTGAAGGTGGGGCTGGTAACACCATATATTTT.